This TCR beta chain was captured in a study of identical twins. In this sample, this clonotype turned up a few times. MiXCR, run by TCRdb on the 5' RACE reads, gives a single entry per CDR3 protein. Of approximately 300,000 distinct CDR3 sequences listed, more than 8% were seen once; the top ten hold about 7.1%. The V gene lost 5 bases and the J gene lost 2 bases, with 19 bases spanning the gap. CDR1 SEHNR and CDR2 FQNEAQ come from the germline V gene (reference sequence). The CDR3 totals 17 residues. These data were also reused for a study on yellow fever vaccine responses in identical twins.

The origin of this receptor is a young woman in good health. Sequences were obtained from CD8+ T cells sorted from blood. This chain connects TRBV7-9 to TRBJ2-1; D may be TRBD1 (5 bases). In DNA form, the CDR3 reads TGTGCCAGCAGCCCTACCTCACGGTTGGGGCCCTACAATGAGCAGTTCTTC. Residues: CASSPTSRLGPYNEQFF.